This passage covers 17 T cell receptor beta chains from one sample sequenced in a study of blood T cell repertoires in COVID-19. The method was immunoSEQ multiplex PCR; TCRdb's version includes in-frame clones alone and lacks a portion of them. Here the sample spans 65,000 to 75,000 clones, approximately 91% being singletons. Sequencing was done on a sample of peripheral blood. These TCRs come from a human donor with active COVID-19. The donor label of this sample is uncertain.

The V and J genes are TRBV2 and TRBJ1-1, with D tentatively TRBD1 (6 bases). Germline V CDR1 and CDR2: SNHLY, FYNNEI. The CDR3 covers 12 residues. V shed 6 bases and J shed 8 bases, with 13 bases lying between them. The CDR3 DNA is TGTGCCAGCAGCCTCGGGACAAACGAAGCTTTCTTT. This gives the protein CASSLGTNEAFF.

This chain connects TRBV7-3 to TRBJ2-3; 15 bases agree with TRBD2. The CDR3 covers 15 residues. V dropped 4 bases and J dropped 6; count of bases not matched to a gene: 2. CDR1 and CDR2 from the germline V gene are SGHTA and FQGTGA. The CDR3 DNA is TGTGCCAGCAGCTCCGGACTAGCGGGAGGGGATACGCAGTATTTT. Translating it yields CASSSGLAGGDTQYF.

The V and J genes are TRBV29-1 and TRBJ2-7, with D perhaps matching TRBD2 (6 bases). Germline V gives CDR1 SQVTM, CDR2 ANQGSEA. V lost 7 bases to trimming and J lost 2 bases, with 18 bases between them. The CDR3 has 14 amino acids. The CDR3 region is CSATFRGITYEQYF. The CDR3 DNA sequence: TGCAGCGCCACTTTTCGGGGGATCACCTACGAGCAGTACTTC.

CDR3 DNA sequence: TGTGCCAGCAGTCCTAGGGGGAACACTGAAGCTTTCTTT. Protein sequence: CASSPRGNTEAFF. The V call is TRBV6-6, the J call TRBJ1-1; maybe TRBD1 (5 bases). Germline CDR1 and CDR2: MNHNY and SVGAGI (reference sequence). The CDR3 is 13 amino acids. V lost 5 bases to trimming and J lost 1 base, with 8 bases between them.

This chain uses TRBV27 with TRBJ2-1, with TRBD2 matching 11 bases. CDR1 is MNHEY and CDR2 is SMNVEV in the germline V gene (reference sequence). This CDR3 has 15 amino acids. The trim removed 5 bases at V and 6 bases at J, leaving 6 bases unmatched. The CDR3 nucleotides are TGTGCCAGCAGTCCTACTAGCGGGAGTGTCAATGAGCAGTTCTTC. Its protein product is CASSPTSGSVNEQFF.

The rearrangement joins TRBV28 to TRBJ2-1; 10 nucleotides line up with TRBD2. J gave up 0 bases and V 4 bases, and 3 bases lay outside the gene matches. Germline V gene sequence: CDR1 MDHEN, CDR2 SYDVKM. This CDR3 region has 16 residues. The CDR3 DNA sequence: TGTGCCAGCAGTTCCGCTAGCGGGAGCTCCTACAATGAGCAGTTCTTC. The encoded protein is CASSSASGSSYNEQFF.

This clone came up once. V and J are TRBV2 and TRBJ1-4; no firm D call. CDR3 length equals 15 residues. Germline V gene sequence: CDR1 SNHLY, CDR2 FYNNEI. Trimming pared 10 bases from V and 4 bases from J, leaving 19 bases between. The CDR3 loop is CATLNTDYLNEKLFF. The CDR3 DNA is TGTGCCACCCTAAATACCGACTACCTTAATGAAAAACTGTTTTTT.

This sequence joins TRBV4-1 and TRBJ2-4; 9 nucleotides agree with TRBD1. Germline V lookup: CDR1 MGHRA, CDR2 YSYEKL. There are 18 residues in the CDR3. Germline trimming cut 3 bases from V and 3 bases from J; bases unmatched to any gene: 12. Written as DNA, the CDR3 is TGCGCCAGCAGCCACATCCCGGGACAGGGAACGGGCAAAAACATTCAGTACTTC. Translating it yields CASSHIPGQGTGKNIQYF.

The chain employs TRBV5-8 and TRBJ2-1; tentatively, D is TRBD1 (6 bases). This CDR3 has 16 amino acids. Trimming stripped 2 bases from V and 6 bases from J, with 18 bases between. CDR1 and CDR2 from the germline V gene are SGHTS and YDEGEE. DNA of the CDR3: TGTGCCAGCAGCTTCACCTTACAGGGATTGGGCAATGAGCAGTTCTTC. Protein sequence: CASSFTLQGLGNEQFF.

The chain is built from TRBV3-1 (or the pseudogene TRBV3-2) and TRBJ2-7, with a tentative D call TRBD1 (7 bases). Germline V gene data show CDR1 as LGHDT and CDR2 as YNNKEL (reference sequence). The CDR3 is 15 amino acids. The V end was cut by 0 bases, the J end by 2 bases, with 11 bases between. The CDR3 DNA is TGTGCCAGCAGCCAAGAAGGGGGCGGGACCTACGAGCAGTACTTC. Its protein is CASSQEGGGTYEQYF.

The chain employs TRBV6-2 or TRBV6-3 and TRBJ2-7, with a tentative D call TRBD1 (5 bases). The CDR3 spans 13 residues. V dropped 2 bases and J dropped 4 bases, with 9 bases sitting between them. Per germline, CDR1 MNHEY and CDR2 SVGEGT. CDR3: CASSYGDRYEQYF. The CDR3 DNA sequence: TGTGCCAGCAGTTACGGTGACAGATACGAGCAGTACTTC.

The chain has TRBV19 and TRBJ2-2; 11 bases line up with TRBD2. Germline V gene lookup returns CDR1 LNHDA and CDR2 SQIVND (reference sequence). V gave up 3 bases and J gave up 5 bases; unmatched junction bases: 5. This CDR3 is 16 amino acids long. The CDR3: CASSILAGGYTGELFF. For the CDR3, the DNA is TGTGCCAGTAGTATTTTAGCGGGAGGGTATACCGGGGAGCTGTTTTTT.

This clone was found once. V and J are TRBV28 and TRBJ2-2; 11 bases agree with TRBD2. The CDR3 is 17 amino acids. Germline V gene data show CDR1 as MDHEN and CDR2 as SYDVKM. The junction had 13 bases not matched to a gene; V was cut back by 6 bases and J by 7 bases. This CDR3 is CASRFNSGRALYGELFF. As DNA, the CDR3 is TGTGCCAGCAGGTTCAATAGCGGGAGGGCCCTTTACGGGGAGCTGTTTTTT.

In DNA form, the CDR3 reads TGTGCCAGCAGTTTTATGGATACGCAGTATTTT. Its translation is CASSFMDTQYF. The V gene is TRBV12-3 or TRBV12-4, the J gene TRBJ2-3; D unclear. There are 11 residues in the CDR3. V was trimmed by 3 bases and J by 6 bases, leaving 4 bases between them.

This chain links TRBV28 with TRBJ2-5, with D possibly matching TRBD2 (7 bases). CDR3 size: 14 residues. V was clipped by 8 bases and J by 3 bases, with 16 bases between them. The V gene's germline CDR1 is MDHEN and CDR2 SYDVKM. CDR3 DNA sequence: TGTGCCAGCGGTGTCGGGGGGCGCGAAGAGACCCAGTACTTC. It specifies CASGVGGREETQYF.

V is TRBV24-1 and J is TRBJ2-3; TRBD2 matches 9 bases. The V segment lost 3 bases and the J segment 0 bases; nucleotides outside the gene matches: 9. Germline-derived CDR1 and CDR2 are KGHDR and SFDVKD. The CDR3 has 18 residues. The CDR3 here is CATSDPGLAEPSTDTQYF. The DNA for the CDR3 is TGTGCCACCAGTGATCCGGGACTAGCAGAGCCTAGCACAGATACGCAGTATTTT.

The J gene is TRBJ2-5, the V gene TRBV24-1; TRBD2 might be the D (5 bases). Deletions cut 7 bases from V and 4 bases from J, with 9 bases between. Germline-derived CDR1 and CDR2 are KGHDR and SFDVKD. The length of the CDR3 is 12 residues. Here the CDR3 DNA reads TGTGCCACCAGGGGGAGCGGAGAGACCCAGTACTTC. Its translation is CATRGSGETQYF.